This T cell receptor (beta chain) was recovered during a study of cytotoxic CD8 clonotypes in ibrutinib-treated CLL. Study observations and caveats: Pretreatment clonality was elevated relative to age-matched healthy donors and paralleled circulating CD8+ T-cell counts. An increase in clonality occurred at ibrutinib response, followed by a return toward baseline at progression.

Remarks on this clone: Its specificity is not known.

For TCR beta libraries, around 2 micrograms of genomic DNA were obtained from cryopreserved PBMCs. Assay: immunoSEQ multiplex PCR; the TCRdb copy retains only in-frame clones and omits some. The sample holds approximately 30,000 clones, roughly 50% seen once. The CDR3 contains 11 residues. The V and J ends lost 8 bases and 5 bases respectively, with 8 bases between them. Per the germline V gene, CDR1 is MNHEY and CDR2 is SVGAGI. This clonotype was sampled from a human donor with chronic lymphocytic leukemia. This material consisted of PBMCs, taken before ibrutinib treatment. The V and J genes are TRBV6-5 and TRBJ2-3; D gene unclear. The CDR3 region is CASSTGDTQYF. CDR3 nucleotides: TGTGCCAGCTCCACCGGAGATACGCAGTATTTT.